This is a list of T cell receptor beta chains from one sample in a study of blood T cell repertoires in COVID-19. Sequencing was performed with immunoSEQ multiplex PCR; in TCRdb, only in-frame clones are kept and a portion is missing. The profile covers about 280,000 clones, with around 88% appearing a single time and around 2.1% taken by the ten largest. The specimen was peripheral blood. The receptors shown here come from a woman aged 30 to 39 who had recovered from COVID-19. The conserved cysteine and the conserved F or W are not part of the CDR3 here. Each record gives: V gene, CDR3 protein.

V: TRBV10-3
CDR3: AISPGQGTGELF

V: TRBV19
CDR3: ATSSGGYEQY

V: TRBV19
CDR3: ASTRSGANVLT

V: TRBV7-9
CDR3: ASSPRTGLDEQY

V: TRBV18
CDR3: ASSRRGVGEEKLF

V: TRBV4-2
CDR3: ASSQDASGGQETQY

V: TRBV6-2/TRBV6-3
CDR3: ASSYGAGVTYEQY

V: TRBV28
CDR3: ASSISRGSGYT

V: TRBV5-4
CDR3: ASSSLDSPALH

V: TRBV27
CDR3: ASSGRTAEGGYT

V: TRBV4-1
CDR3: ASSGRGVENTIY

V: TRBV12-5
CDR3: ASGLATGAPDTQY

V: TRBV2
CDR3: ASRREVGYPSRPEAF

V: TRBV2
CDR3: ASRTSGSTDTQY

V: TRBV5-6
CDR3: ASSSTGKNQPQH

V: TRBV7-2
CDR3: ASSPRDRGMNEQF

V: TRBV2
CDR3: ASGGGTGLNSPLH

V: TRBV13
CDR3: ASSKGQGAQPQH

V: TRBV4-1
CDR3: ASSQSQGARDEAF

V: TRBV20-1
CDR3: SASHRDWKIEQY

V: TRBV29-1
CDR3: SVPGDDPSGNTIY

V: TRBV9
CDR3: ASSPGQGYEQY